The entry that follows covers one TCR beta chain sequence. Its antigen is unidentified. Time point defined: pre-sensitization, week 0. Treatment denoted: therapeutic diphenylcyclopropenone sensitization with weekly scalp DPC. RNA extraction used unfractionated whole blood as the source of total RNA. These data originate in a study of human T cells and chemical hapten exposure. Points from the study as a whole: After DPC sensitization, TCRs above 1 in 1000 frequency showed no change.

In the authors' workflow: More than 95,000 TCRs per sample was the median, with a range of roughly 23,224 to 750,000. TCRdb reanalysed the RACE reads using MiXCR and keeps one entry per CDR3 protein. The authors' filters were not applied to this entry. This sample carries 100,000 to 150,000 distinct CDR3 sequences, roughly 13% of them seen once, and the ten largest clones take around 2.8%. The V gene lost 3 bases and the J gene lost 8 bases, with 19 bases spanning the gap. This CDR3 spans 15 amino acids. CDR1 LGHDT and CDR2 YNNKEL come from the germline V gene (reference sequence). The gene calls are TRBV3-1 and TRBJ1-2, with D possibly being TRBD1 (5 bases). The sample here was whole blood, taken in connection with sensitization to the hapten diphenylcyclopropenone (DPC). The receptor was derived from a woman aged 18-29 years with alopecia areata. Some clones in this sample may be carry-over from other donors' samples. The CDR3 is CASSQRDGPTGGYTF. The CDR3 coding sequence is TGTGCCAGCAGCCAGAGGGACGGCCCAACCGGCGGCTACACCTTC.